The clone carrying this T cell receptor (beta chain) was found a few times. Its antigen is currently unknown. The data originate from a study of beta chain features in type 1 diabetes. Study findings and constraints: Compared with healthy donors, patients appeared to share more similar naive, central memory and regulatory TCRB repertoires. All four CD4+ subsets from Type 1 diabetes patients carried moderately but significantly shorter TCRB CDR3s.

The authors took one heparinised blood draw, averaging about 120 mL, from each donor. CD45RO/CCR7/CD25/CD127/CD95/CD27 sorting isolated CD4+ naive, central memory, regulatory and stem cell-like memory cells. Populations obtained by sorting all exceeded 95% purity. Between the trimmed V and J ends, which lost 3 bases and 6 bases, there was a span of 5 bases. The CDR3 is 10 amino acids. Germline-derived CDR1 and CDR2 are DFQATT and SNEGSKA (reference sequence). The study reverse transcribed the entire isolated RNA, so it sequenced expressed TCRB transcripts. Assay: immunoSEQ multiplex PCR; the TCRdb copy retains only in-frame clones and omits some. The table lists roughly 730,000 clones, around 15% of them singletons.

The chain joins TRBV20-1 to TRBJ1-2, with no clear D. The clonotype was recovered from a man between 18 and 35 years old with type 1 diabetes. Sequenced material: naive CD4+ T cells from blood. The CDR3 coding sequence is TGCAGTGCTAGGTTGAATGGCTACACCTTC. Protein: CSARLNGYTF.